The rows below give T cell receptor beta chains drawn from one sample of a study of T-cell memory formation after mild COVID-19. TCRdb passed the 5' RACE reads through MiXCR, listing each CDR3 protein once. Here the sample spans some 7,400 distinct CDR3 sequences, approximately 32% being singletons. The material sequenced was PBMCs or a T cell subset sorted from them (not recorded which). The receptors here all came from an adult woman who had mild COVID-19 (a few samples of this study predate the infection). Cell type and time point are not known. CDR3s include the opening cysteine and the closing phenylalanine or tryptophan. D genes are given only for firm matches. Clone size is stated in some rows and not others, as once, few, many or a class when expanded.

>NA|TRBJ2-7|NA|TRBV12-3/TRBV12-4
CASSLFAGIRSYEQYF
TGTGCCAGCAGTTTATTTGCAGGGATAAGGTCCTACGAGCAGTACTTC
>NA|TRBJ2-1|medium-sized|TRBV7-8
CASSLDLGYNEQFF
TGTGCCAGCAGCTTAGATCTTGGCTACAATGAGCAGTTCTTC
>TRBD2|TRBJ2-5|NA|TRBV7-9
CASTPSGGPSKTQYF
TGTGCCAGCACCCCTAGCGGGGGGCCCTCCAAGACCCAGTACTTC
>NA|TRBJ2-3|many|TRBV7-3
CASSETTNTDTQYF
TGTGCCTCCAGTGAGACAACAAACACAGATACGCAGTATTTT
>NA|TRBJ2-3|many|TRBV19
CASSMWYTDTQYF
TGTGCCAGTAGTATGTGGTATACAGATACGCAGTATTTT
>NA|TRBJ2-1|many|TRBV7-9
CASSLEAGPYNEQFF
TGTGCCAGCAGCTTAGAGGCTGGCCCCTACAATGAGCAGTTCTTC
>TRBD1|TRBJ1-6|many|TRBV12-3/TRBV12-4
CASSLQGQAPRGYSPLHF
TGTGCCAGCAGTTTACAGGGACAGGCGCCAAGAGGTTATTCACCCCTCCACTTT
>NA|TRBJ2-7|NA|TRBV7-2
CAIEGSYEQYF
TGTGCCATCGAGGGGAGCTACGAGCAGTACTTC
>NA|TRBJ2-3|NA|TRBV7-3
CASSEGVTRNTQYF
TGTGCCAGCAGTGAGGGGGTGACCAGAAATACGCAGTATTTT
>TRBD1|TRBJ1-1|many|TRBV20-1
CSARNTRGLGTEAFF
TGCAGTGCTCGGAACACCAGGGGGCTGGGAACTGAAGCTTTCTTT
>NA|TRBJ1-4|many|TRBV4-3
CASSHRAPGPEMQGEKLFF
TGCGCCAGCAGCCATCGGGCCCCGGGCCCCGAAATGCAGGGGGAAAAACTGTTTTTT
>NA|TRBJ1-1|many|TRBV5-5
CASSRTVGAEAFF
TGTGCCAGCAGCCGGACGGTGGGGGCTGAAGCTTTCTTT
>NA|TRBJ2-3|many|TRBV27
CASSFLGPWGDTQYF
TGTGCCAGCAGTTTCTTGGGCCCTTGGGGAGATACGCAGTATTTT
>TRBD2|TRBJ2-1|NA|TRBV6-4
CAISELERGGRREQFF
TGTGCCATCAGTGAACTCGAGCGGGGGGGCCGACGGGAGCAGTTCTTC
>NA|TRBJ2-2|medium-sized|TRBV27
CASSYLPGQLRPGELFF
TGTGCCAGCAGCTACCTACCGGGACAACTTCGGCCCGGGGAGCTGTTTTTT
>NA|TRBJ1-2|many|TRBV4-1
CASSLDGIRGYYGYTF
TGCGCCAGCAGCCTCGACGGGATCCGGGGATACTATGGCTACACCTTC
>NA|TRBJ2-3|many|TRBV6-2/TRBV6-3
CASSYSLLADTQYF
TGTGCCAGCAGTTACTCCCTACTAGCAGATACGCAGTATTTT
>TRBD1|TRBJ2-2|NA|TRBV6-5
CASSYSGQGPLNTGELFF
TGTGCCAGCAGTTACAGTGGACAGGGACCCTTGAACACCGGGGAGCTGTTTTTT
>NA|TRBJ2-7|many|TRBV2
CASSEARGPWTYEQYF
TGTGCCAGCAGTGAAGCGCGGGGACCATGGACTTACGAGCAGTACTTC
>TRBD2|TRBJ2-1|many|TRBV12-3/TRBV12-4
CASSLYGLAVYEQFF
TGTGCCAGCAGTTTGTACGGACTAGCAGTCTATGAGCAGTTCTTC
>NA|TRBJ2-1|many|TRBV12-3/TRBV12-4
CASSRQVWGDEQFF
TGTGCCAGCAGTCGCCAGGTATGGGGGGATGAGCAGTTCTTC
>TRBD2|TRBJ2-5|medium-sized|TRBV12-3/TRBV12-4
CASSLVGGDDEETQYF
TGTGCCAGCAGTTTAGTTGGGGGGGATGATGAAGAGACCCAGTACTTC
>NA|TRBJ1-1|many|TRBV6-5
CASSPSPPPGLTEAFF
TGTGCCAGCAGTCCCTCCCCCCCGCCAGGCCTCACTGAAGCTTTCTTT
>TRBD1|TRBJ2-7|NA|TRBV7-9
CASSRSGQGRPYEQYF
TGTGCCAGCAGCCGATCGGGACAGGGGCGTCCCTACGAGCAGTACTTC
>NA|TRBJ2-7|many|TRBV12-3/TRBV12-4
CASSPTVATYEQYF
TGTGCCAGCAGCCCGACAGTGGCCACCTACGAGCAGTACTTC
>NA|TRBJ2-5|many|TRBV18
CASSPTGQEWTQYF
TGTGCCAGCTCGCCGACGGGCCAGGAGTGGACCCAGTACTTC
>TRBD2|TRBJ2-1|medium-sized|TRBV6-5
CASSFPGVAGANEQFF
TGTGCCAGCAGTTTCCCGGGGGTAGCGGGAGCCAATGAGCAGTTCTTC
>NA|TRBJ2-7|many|TRBV25-1
CASSRPRAYEQYF
TGTGCCAGCAGTCGCCCCCGGGCCTACGAGCAGTACTTC
>NA|TRBJ2-7|many|TRBV6-6
CASSYNYEQYF
TGTGCCAGCAGTTACAACTACGAGCAGTACTTC
>TRBD2|TRBJ2-3|NA|TRBV7-2
CASSLVATGGPGDTQYF
TGTGCCAGCAGCTTAGTCGCGACGGGGGGGCCGGGGGATACGCAGTATTTT
>TRBD2|TRBJ2-1|many|TRBV6-2/TRBV6-3
CASSLGRGGSYNEQFF
TGTGCCAGCAGCCTCGGGCGGGGGGGCTCCTACAATGAGCAGTTCTTC
>NA|TRBJ1-2|medium-sized|TRBV12-3/TRBV12-4
CASSLLGNGYTF
TGTGCCAGCAGTTTATTAGGGAACGGCTACACCTTC
>NA|TRBJ2-5|medium-sized|TRBV12-3/TRBV12-4
CASSPPGLPLQETQYF
TGTGCCAGCAGCCCACCAGGTCTGCCTCTTCAAGAGACCCAGTACTTC
>NA|TRBJ2-7|many|TRBV27
CASRMTGSYEQYF
TGTGCCAGCAGGATGACGGGTTCCTACGAGCAGTACTTC
>TRBD1|TRBJ2-7|many|TRBV20-1
CSARGQGSFEQYF
TGCAGTGCCCGGGGACAGGGGTCTTTCGAGCAGTACTTC
>TRBD2|TRBJ2-1|medium-sized|TRBV7-3
CASSLNSGGANEQFF
TGTGCCAGCAGCCTTAATAGCGGGGGAGCGAATGAGCAGTTCTTC
>NA|TRBJ2-1|medium-sized|TRBV7-8
CASSLAVLGVYDNEQFF
TGTGCCAGCAGCTTAGCCGTTCTCGGGGTTTATGACAATGAGCAGTTCTTC
>NA|TRBJ1-2|many|TRBV5-1
CASSFGMDYGYTF
TGCGCCAGCAGCTTCGGGATGGACTATGGCTACACCTTC
>TRBD2|TRBJ2-1|NA|TRBV5-4
CASSPWVSGGNEQFF
TGTGCCAGCAGCCCGTGGGTTAGCGGGGGGAATGAGCAGTTCTTC
>TRBD2|TRBJ2-1|many|TRBV2
CASRRLAGYNEQFF
TGTGCCAGCAGAAGACTAGCGGGGTACAATGAGCAGTTCTTC
>TRBD1|TRBJ1-1|once|TRBV7-9
CASSLRGTALSNTEAFF
TGTGCCAGCAGCTTAAGAGGGACAGCGCTTTCGAACACTGAAGCTTTCTTT
>NA|TRBJ2-2|many|TRBV6-6
CASSLDSGELFF
TGTGCCAGCAGTTTAGACTCCGGGGAGCTGTTTTTT